This T cell receptor (beta chain) was observed in a study of T cell changes during pregnancy in multiple sclerosis. V lost 2 bases and J lost 7, with 15 bases in between. CDR1 and CDR2 (germline): SGHKS, YYEKEE (reference sequence). The CDR3 spans 14 residues. Measured with immunoSEQ multiplex PCR; TCRdb has only the in-frame clones, and not every one. The data contain 98,000 or so clones, 80% to 95% of them singletons. This chain joins TRBV5-5 and TRBJ1-2; no clear D. Sequences were derived from peripheral blood, sampled after pregnancy. The receptor was isolated from a female donor with multiple sclerosis, enrolled in a pregnancy study. CDR3 in DNA: TGTGCCAGCAGCTTTACCCCTGAGCCCTCTGGCTACACCTTC. Protein sequence: CASSFTPEPSGYTF.